This T cell receptor beta chain comes out of a study of CD8 T cells in Susac syndrome. CDR3 length: 17 residues. J lost 3 bases, V lost 2 bases, and 10 bases had no gene match. CDR1 and CDR2 (germline): KGHSH, LQKENI. It was with random hexamers that about 0.45 to 1 ug RNA was reverse transcribed. An immunoSEQ multiplex PCR amplified TCR beta CDR3 over 54 Vbeta and 13 Jbeta. A single record per CDR3 protein comes from TCRdb applying MiXCR to the immunoSEQ multiplex PCR reads. This table has 150,000 to 200,000 distinct CDR3 sequences, roughly 95% appearing once. TEMRA cells were FACS-enriched, while CD8+ and CD4+ T cells were negatively isolated.

The chain recombines TRBV18 with TRBJ1-2, with 9 nucleotides matching TRBD1. This receptor was identified in a human donor with multiple sclerosis. Sequenced sample: CD4+ T cells from PBMCs. The CDR3 loop is CASSPRGQGYGDYGYTF. CDR3 coding DNA: TGTGCCAGCTCACCAAGGGGACAGGGATACGGCGACTATGGCTACACCTTC.